The 25 T cell receptor beta chains in this list originate from one sample, sequenced in a study of Ad26.COV2.S vaccination and SARS-CoV-2 variants. TCRdb's table, derived via immunoSEQ multiplex PCR, lists solely in-frame clones and lacks some. Here the sample spans roughly 510,000 clones, around 88% being singletons. Treatment indicated: 15 to 20 received Ad26.COV2.S at low or high dose, single or two shots; 5 received placebo; per-sample allocation not given. On day 63 after the first injection, vaccine and placebo recipients gave samples. This material consisted of peripheral blood, taken in a trial of Ad26.COV2.S vaccine versus placebo. Every receptor here comes from a person between 18 and 59 years old who received the Ad26.COV2.S COVID-19 vaccine or a placebo.

CDR3 nucleotide sequence: TGCGCCAGCAGCTTGGGCCTGGGACAGGGGGGTTCACCCCTCCACTTT. Amino acid sequence: CASSLGLGQGGSPLHF. This chain uses TRBV5-1 with TRBJ1-6; TRBD1 matches at 11 bases. V shed 0 bases and J 9 bases; nucleotides not matched to a gene: 5. CDR1 and CDR2 (germline): SGHRS, YFSETQ. This CDR3 is built from 16 residues.

In DNA, the CDR3 is TGCGCCAGCAGCCCCCGGACTAGCGGGGGGCAGTTCTTC. Its protein is CASSPRTSGGQFF. The J gene is TRBJ2-1, the V gene TRBV4-3; 13 nucleotides match TRBD2. Looked up from germline, CDR1 is LGHNA and CDR2 is YSLEER. Trimming cost V 4 bases and J 12 bases; bases outside gene matches: 3. This CDR3 region has 13 residues.

The V gene is TRBV4-2, the J gene TRBJ2-3; possibly TRBD2 for D (5 bases). The germline V gene has CDR1 LGHNA and CDR2 YNFKEQ. The CDR3 length is 13 residues. Trimming pared 4 bases from V and 4 bases from J, leaving 9 bases between. The CDR3 DNA follows: TGTGCCAGCAGCCCAGAGAGGGCAGATACGCAGTATTTT. It encodes CASSPERADTQYF.

As DNA, the CDR3 is TGTGCCAGCAGTTTGCGGGGGCAGGGTAAATCGGGGACCCAGTACTTC. It is translated as CASSLRGQGKSGTQYF. The chain recombines TRBV28 with TRBJ2-5, with a possible D match to TRBD2 (7 bases). Germline CDR1 is MDHEN and CDR2 is SYDVKM. This CDR3 is built from 16 residues. Between the trimmed V and J ends, which lost 3 bases and 7 bases, there was a span of 21 bases.

V gene TRBV15 combines with J gene TRBJ2-1; tentatively, D is TRBD1 (5 bases). V was pared by 3 bases and J by 8 bases, with 17 bases between. Germline V gene data show CDR1 as LNHNV and CDR2 as YYDKDF (reference sequence). The CDR3 covers 15 residues. The CDR3 coding sequence is TGTGCCACCAGCAGGGGGCAAACCCCCGGAGATGAGCAGTTCTTC. Its protein is CATSRGQTPGDEQFF. The full variable domain, rest sourced from reference TRBV15 and TRBJ2-1, is DAMVIQNPRYQVTQFGKPVTLSCSQTLNHNVMYWYQQKSSQAPKLLFHYYDKDFNNEADTPDNFQSRRPNTSFCFLDIRSPGLGDTAMYLCATSRGQTPGDEQFFGPGTRLTVL.

This clone showed up just once. This chain connects TRBV7-8 to TRBJ1-1, with TRBD1 matching 9 bases. The CDR3 has 15 residues. From germline, CDR1 is SGHVS and CDR2 FQNEAQ. J lost 8 bases, V lost 6 bases, and 13 bases had no gene match. The CDR3 DNA reads as TGTGCCAGCAGATCAAGGACAGGGGCCATAAAAGAAGCTTTCTTT. Translating gives CASRSRTGAIKEAFF.

Only one count was recorded for this clone. This chain links TRBV5-1 with TRBJ2-7; no reliable D call. Germline V gene sequence: CDR1 SGHRS, CDR2 YFSETQ. The CDR3 sequence is 15 residues long. The germline V and J ends were trimmed by 4 bases and 4 bases, with 18 bases remaining between them. The CDR3 DNA is TGCGCCAGCAGCCGGACGGCATTGGGTGGATACGAGCAGTACTTC. Protein product: CASSRTALGGYEQYF.

This clone was found once. The rearrangement uses TRBV9 and TRBJ2-3; TRBD2 matches 9 bases. The germline V gene encodes CDR1 SGDLS and CDR2 YYNGEE. The CDR3 covers 13 residues. The V segment lost 4 bases and the J segment 6 bases; nucleotides outside the gene matches: 3. CDR3 sequence: CASSPSGRDTQYF. The CDR3 DNA is TGTGCCAGCAGCCCAAGCGGGAGGGATACGCAGTATTTT.

J is TRBJ1-1 and V is TRBV3-1 (or the pseudogene TRBV3-2); 8 nucleotides agree with TRBD1. This CDR3 has 13 amino acids. The germline V gene has CDR1 LGHDT and CDR2 YNNKEL (reference sequence). Unmatched junction bases numbered 7, after V lost 1 base and J lost 12 bases. The CDR3, as DNA: TGTGCCAGCAGCCAAGGAGGACAGGGTAAAACTTTCTTT. It specifies CASSQGGQGKTFF.

The V call is TRBV24-1, the J call TRBJ2-7; 8 nucleotides match TRBD2. Germline V lookup: CDR1 KGHDR, CDR2 SFDVKD. Unmatched junction bases numbered 7, after V lost 6 bases and J lost 7 bases. This CDR3 spans 13 amino acids. CDR3 sequence reads: CATSRPGGTEQYF. The CDR3 DNA is TGTGCCACCAGTAGGCCGGGAGGGACGGAGCAGTACTTC.

Regarding this clone: The sample holds other DNA sequences that translate to the same CDR3. The V gene is TRBV28, the J gene TRBJ2-3; D call uncertain. This CDR3 region has 11 residues. Per germline, CDR1 MDHEN and CDR2 SYDVKM. V lost 2 bases, J lost 6 bases, and 3 bases lay in between. The CDR3 region has the DNA TGTGCCAGCAGTTTAGCGGATACGCAGTATTTT. As protein: CASSLADTQYF.

This clone was detected a few times. The rearrangement uses TRBV5-1 and TRBJ1-1; possibly TRBD1 for D (5 bases). Germline CDR1 and CDR2: SGHRS and YFSETQ. The ends were cut back, 2 bases at V and 6 bases at J, with 17 bases in the middle. The CDR3 contains 15 residues. CDR3 residues: CASSLRGTKTPEAFF. CDR3 DNA sequence: TGCGCCAGCAGCTTACGAGGGACCAAAACCCCTGAAGCTTTCTTT. Combining the CDR3 with reference TRBV5-1 and TRBJ1-1 gives the whole variable domain KAGVTQTPRYLIKTRGQQVTLSCSPISGHRSVSWYQQTPGQGLQFLFEYFSETQRNKGNFPGRFSGRQFSNSRSEMNVSTLELGDSALYLCASSLRGTKTPEAFFGQGTRLTVV.

V usage is TRBV5-6 and J usage is TRBJ1-2; D is undetermined. Germline V CDR1 and CDR2: SGHDT, YYEEEE. The V and J ends lost 1 base and 5 bases respectively, with 15 bases between them. The CDR3 totals 15 residues. CDR3 region: CASSLLALEEYGYTF. CDR3 nucleotides: TGTGCCAGCAGCTTGTTAGCGCTAGAAGAATATGGCTACACCTTC.

V usage is TRBV2 and J usage is TRBJ2-1; 8 positions agree with TRBD2. V was pared by 8 bases and J by 0 bases, with 9 bases of the junction left unmatched. Per germline, CDR1 SNHLY and CDR2 FYNNEI. The CDR3 loop spans 16 amino acids. CDR3 DNA: TGTGCCAGCCGCTATGGAAGCGGGAGCTCCTACAATGAGCAGTTCTTC. This sequence encodes CASRYGSGSSYNEQFF.

This clone was detected once. J is TRBJ1-5 and V is TRBV28; 10 bases align to TRBD1. The CDR3 has 16 amino acids. Germline V gene lookup returns CDR1 MDHEN and CDR2 SYDVKM. V was clipped by 4 bases and J by 5 bases; unmatched bases: 8. This CDR3 reads CASSSLGGTGDQPQHF. CDR3 coding DNA: TGTGCCAGCAGTTCCCTGGGGGGGACAGGGGATCAGCCCCAGCATTTT. Full variable domain (outside the CDR3, taken from reference TRBV28 and TRBJ1-5): DVKVTQSSRYLVKRTGEKVFLECVQDMDHENMFWYRQDPGLGLRLIYFSYDVKMKEKGDIPEGYSVSREKKERFSLILESASTNQTSMYLCASSSLGGTGDQPQHFGDGTRLSIL.

This clone was counted a few times. The chain has TRBV11-2 and TRBJ1-6; D possibly corresponds to TRBD1 (6 bases). This CDR3 is 14 amino acids long. The ends were cut back, 2 bases at V and 13 bases at J, with 15 bases in the middle. The germline V gene encodes CDR1 SGHAT and CDR2 FQNNGV. This chain's CDR3 is CASSLRGDRVPLHF. Here the CDR3 DNA reads TGTGCCAGCAGCTTAAGGGGGGATAGGGTGCCCCTCCACTTT.

The rearrangement links TRBV6-5 to TRBJ2-5, with D hard to call. Germline CDR1 reads MNHEY; CDR2 reads SVGAGI. This CDR3 is built from 15 residues. V lost 1 base to trimming and J lost 5 bases, with 14 bases between them. The CDR3 sequence: CASSYFGIGRETQYF. The CDR3 nucleotides read TGTGCCAGCAGTTACTTCGGAATCGGAAGGGAGACCCAGTACTTC.

This chain links TRBV7-2 with TRBJ2-7; possible D gene TRBD1, 6 bases. Germline V gene data show CDR1 as SGHTA and CDR2 as FQGNSA. V dropped 6 bases and J dropped 0 bases, with 18 bases sitting between them. The CDR3 consists of 16 residues. As DNA, the CDR3 is TGTGCCAGCAGTCGTAACCGGGACACGAGCTCCTACGAGCAGTACTTC. Amino acid sequence: CASSRNRDTSSYEQYF.

The chain is built from TRBV5-1 and TRBJ2-1; 7 bases match TRBD2. The V gene's germline CDR1 is SGHRS and CDR2 YFSETQ. V lost 3 bases to trimming and J lost 10 bases; unmatched junction nucleotides: 7. The CDR3 is made up of 13 amino acids. The chain's CDR3 is CASSSNRGEEQFF. The CDR3 DNA follows: TGCGCCAGCAGCTCAAACCGGGGGGAGGAGCAGTTCTTC.

A few counts support this clone. The chain has TRBV3-1 (or the pseudogene TRBV3-2) and TRBJ2-7; D is possibly TRBD2 (7 bases). Trimming removed 5 bases at V and 4 bases at J, with 21 bases between. The CDR3 runs to 16 residues. Germline V gene data show CDR1 as LGHDT and CDR2 as YNNKEL (reference sequence). For the CDR3, the DNA is TGTGCCAGCAGCGCCACAGGGCGCCGGGAGGCGTACGAGCAGTACTTC. Its protein product is CASSATGRREAYEQYF.

V gene TRBV19 combines with J gene TRBJ1-5, with TRBD1 matching over 9 bases. This CDR3 is 16 amino acids long. Germline-derived CDR1 and CDR2 are LNHDA and SQIVND (reference sequence). Trimming removed 1 base from V and 6 bases from J; junction bases left unmatched: 7. CDR3 in DNA: TGTGCCAGTAGTATAGTGGGGGGACAGGGCGGTCAGCCCCAGCATTTT. It codes for CASSIVGGQGGQPQHF. Combining the CDR3 with reference TRBV19 and TRBJ1-5 gives the whole variable domain DGGITQSPKYLFRKEGQNVTLSCEQNLNHDAMYWYRQDPGQGLRLIYYSQIVNDFQKGDIAEGYSVSREKKESFPLTVTSAQKNPTAFYLCASSIVGGQGGQPQHFGDGTRLSIL.

This clone was detected once. V is TRBV29-1 and J is TRBJ1-3, with D unresolved. The V and J ends lost 6 bases and 3 bases respectively, with 12 bases between them. The CDR3 has 13 amino acids. CDR1 is SQVTM and CDR2 is ANQGSEA in the germline V gene. The CDR3 DNA is TGCAGCGTCGGCCGGGGAAGTGGAAACACCATATATTTT. Its protein product is CSVGRGSGNTIYF.

The J gene is TRBJ2-7, the V gene TRBV11-2; 9 positions agree with TRBD2. The CDR3 loop spans 14 amino acids. CDR1 is SGHAT, CDR2 FQNNGV, per germline. V trimming: 1 base; J trimming: 3 bases; junction bases outside the gene matches: 1. The DNA for the CDR3 is TGTGCCAGCAGCTTAGGACTAGCGGACTACGAGCAGTACTTC. Encoded protein: CASSLGLADYEQYF.

The chain uses TRBV11-2 and TRBJ2-3; the D gene is possibly TRBD2 (6 bases). The CDR3 extends over 14 amino acids. Per the germline V gene, CDR1 is SGHAT and CDR2 is FQNNGV. The ends were cut back, 4 bases at V and 2 bases at J, with 10 bases in the middle. For the CDR3, the DNA is TGTGCCAGCAGCTCCGGGACTCACACAGATACGCAGTATTTT. This translates into CASSSGTHTDTQYF.

V usage is TRBV4-3 and J usage is TRBJ2-5; 12 nucleotides match TRBD1. Germline V gives CDR1 LGHNA, CDR2 YSLEER. V shed 4 bases and J 5 bases; nucleotides not matched to a gene: 8. This CDR3 comprises 16 residues. As DNA, the CDR3 is TGCGCCAGCAGCCCCGTAGGGACAGGGGGCGGTGAGACCCAGTACTTC. Amino acids: CASSPVGTGGGETQYF.